These 27 T cell receptor beta chains originate from one sample sequenced in a study of molecular identifiers for immune sequencing clone quantification (dated by TCRdb to 2016 to 2019). The receptor library was made with PCR. Sequenced using an Illumina HiSeq 4000. The public reads were reprocessed in TCRdb via fastp at Q25 and MiXCR, keeping in-frame beta chains. Every entry covers one CDR3 protein and lists the most common genes and DNA from its rows. A total of around 460,000 distinct CDR3 sequences appear in this sample, roughly a fifth of them only once. The top ten clones comprise about 0.84% of the sample. Sequencing was carried out using naive CD8+ T cells from blood, with Jurkat cell RNA spiked in. According to the study, the label for this sample's cell subset or site signals: FACS-sorted CD8+CD4-CCR7+CD45RA+ naive T cells. These receptors were collected from a human donor in good health. Some libraries in this study had Jurkat cell RNA spiked in.

This clonotype was counted a few times. The rearrangement joins TRBV5-8 to TRBJ1-5; D is undetermined. CDR1 is SGHTS, CDR2 YDEGEE, per germline. The V end was cut by 3 bases, the J end by 6 bases, with 13 bases between. This CDR3 spans 14 amino acids. In DNA, the CDR3 is TGTGCCAGCAGCTATGCATCCATCGGTCAGCCCCAGCATTTT. Protein sequence: CASSYASIGQPQHF.

This clonotype was picked up a small number of times. V is TRBV20-1 and J is TRBJ2-3, with TRBD2 identical over 9 bases. Trimming cost V 5 bases and J 0 bases; bases outside gene matches: 21. Germline CDR1 and CDR2: DFQATT and SNEGSKA (reference sequence). The CDR3 spans 20 residues. The CDR3 loop is CSADGAVGERGDKSTDTQYF. The CDR3 DNA reads as TGCAGTGCTGACGGTGCTGTCGGCGAGCGGGGGGACAAAAGCACAGATACGCAGTATTTT.

The chain is built from TRBV14 and TRBJ1-1; D is uncertain. The CDR3 extends over 10 amino acids. The germline gives CDR1 SGHDN, CDR2 FVKESK. Trimming cost V 0 bases and J 7 bases, with 0 bases left between them. In DNA, the CDR3 is TGTGCCAGCAGCCAAGATGAAGCTTTCTTT. This codes for CASSQDEAFF.

On this clonotype: A read error may explain this, as a much larger clone is one base away. V is TRBV28 and J is TRBJ2-7, with 7 nucleotides matching TRBD1. The germline gives CDR1 MDHEN, CDR2 SYDVKM. The CDR3 is made up of 15 amino acids. CDR3 sequence: CASSLGTVYSYGQYF. DNA for the CDR3: TGTGCCAGCAGCCTGGGGACAGTTTACTCCTACGGGCAGTACTTC.

About this clonotype itself: A much larger clone differs from this one at a single base, so this may be a read error. The chain is built from TRBV27 and TRBJ2-6; the D is unclear. The CDR3 loop spans 15 amino acids. CDR1 and CDR2 (germline): MNHEY, SMNVEV (reference sequence). Here the CDR3 DNA reads TGTGTCAGCAGTCTTGTTAGCTCTGGGGCCAACGTCCTGACTTTC. Translation: CVSSLVSSGANVLTF.

Of note for this clonotype: This may stem from a read error, because a much larger clone lies one nucleotide away. This chain links TRBV9 with TRBJ2-7; D possibly corresponds to TRBD1 (6 bases). Looked up from germline, CDR1 is SGDLS and CDR2 is YYNGEE. The CDR3 has 14 residues. The CDR3 region is CASSVARDTYVQYF. The CDR3 DNA follows: TGTGCCAGCAGCGTAGCCCGGGACACTTACGTGCAGTACTTC.

This clonotype appeared a few times. The V gene is TRBV7-9, the J gene TRBJ2-5; D remains ambiguous. Per germline, CDR1 SEHNR and CDR2 FQNEAQ (reference sequence). The CDR3 length is 14 residues. Trimming took off 5 bases at V and 1 base at J, with 11 bases between the two ends. CDR3 in amino acids: CASSPPLAQETQYF. The CDR3 DNA reads TGTGCCAGCAGCCCCCCCTTAGCCCAAGAGACCCAGTACTTC. The whole variable domain, remainder taken from reference TRBV7-9 and TRBJ2-5, is DTGVSQNPRHKITKRGQNVTFRCDPISEHNRLYWYRQTLGQGPEFLTYFQNEAQLEKSRLLSDRFSAERPKGSFSTLEIQRTEQGDSAMYLCASSPPLAQETQYFGPGTRLLVL.

The chain uses TRBV11-2 and TRBJ2-3; TRBD2 might be the D (6 bases). The CDR3 spans 19 residues. Between the trimmed V and J ends, which lost 5 bases and 1 base, there was a span of 25 bases. Germline V gene lookup returns CDR1 SGHAT and CDR2 FQNNGV. The CDR3 DNA reads as TGTGCCAGCAGCCCGCTTTCCCCCTTGCTAATAGCGGGCACAGATACGCAGTATTTT. Its translation is CASSPLSPLLIAGTDTQYF.

This clonotype was counted between two and nine times. The CDR3 sequence is CASSQGSQGQDTQYF. The CDR3, as DNA: TGCGCCAGCAGCCAAGGAAGTCAGGGACAAGATACGCAGTATTTT. The V call is TRBV4-1, the J call TRBJ2-3; D might be TRBD1 (6 bases). Germline CDR1 reads MGHRA; CDR2 reads YSYEKL. The CDR3 covers 15 residues. V was trimmed by 1 base and J by 5 bases, leaving 13 bases between them.

This clonotype has only a few counts. The V and J genes are TRBV29-1 and TRBJ1-4, with 7 bases that match TRBD1. V gave up 2 bases and J gave up 6 bases; unmatched junction bases: 6. The CDR3 has 14 amino acids. Germline CDR1 and CDR2: SQVTM and ANQGSEA. The CDR3, as DNA: TGCAGCGTTGAAACACAGGGGTCCTATGAAAAACTGTTTTTT. Its translation is CSVETQGSYEKLFF.

This clonotype appeared once. This CDR3 is missing its conserved last phenylalanine or tryptophan, likely due to a read error. The V gene is TRBV7-9, the J gene TRBJ2-1; 9 positions agree with TRBD1. The CDR3 runs to 17 residues. Germline V gene data show CDR1 as SEHNR and CDR2 as FQNEAQ (reference sequence). Trimming took 5 bases from V and 4 from J; bases not matched to a gene: 12. CDR3 region: CASSTGRQGVRYNEQFS. Here the CDR3 DNA reads TGTGCCAGCAGCACGGGAAGACAGGGGGTGCGATACAATGAGCAGTTCTCC.

At least ten counts were recorded for this clonotype. The V call is TRBV20-1, the J call TRBJ2-4; no reliable D call. The CDR3 is 13 residues long. Germline V gives CDR1 DFQATT, CDR2 SNEGSKA (reference sequence). V lost 1 base, J lost 3 bases, and 7 bases lay in between. Here the CDR3 reads CSARGSNKNIQYF. For the CDR3, the DNA is TGCAGTGCTAGAGGGTCAAACAAAAACATTCAGTACTTC.

The chain combines TRBV28 with TRBJ1-1; 9 bases are shared with TRBD1. V gave up 3 bases and J gave up 4 bases; unmatched junction bases: 9. In germline, CDR1 is MDHEN, CDR2 SYDVKM. CDR3 length: 16 residues. This chain's CDR3 is CASSLVIGQGITEAFF. CDR3 coding DNA: TGTGCCAGCAGTTTGGTCATCGGACAGGGGATCACTGAAGCTTTCTTT.

CDR3 sequence (DNA): TGTGCCAGCAGCTTTTCCCTATACGGGGGTTTAAGGAGTGAGCAGTTCTTC. Its translation: CASSFSLYGGLRSEQFF. This rearrangement joins TRBV7-2 to TRBJ2-1, with D possibly TRBD2 on 6 matching bases. Trimming left V 3 bases short and J 9 bases short, with 24 bases between. This CDR3 spans 17 amino acids. Germline CDR1 reads SGHTA; CDR2 reads FQGNSA.

This clonotype was seen a handful of times. The V call is TRBV7-2, the J call TRBJ2-7; 9 nucleotides align to TRBD1. Germline V CDR1 and CDR2: SGHTA, FQGNSA. The V gene end was trimmed by 5 bases and the J gene end by 2 bases; junction bases not matched to a gene: 7. The CDR3 consists of 15 residues. The CDR3 nucleotides read TGTGCCAGCAGCCTAGGGACAGGGTTTCCCTACGAGCAGTACTTC. It codes for CASSLGTGFPYEQYF.

This clonotype was detected ten times or more. The chain has TRBV30 and TRBJ1-1; 7 bases line up with TRBD1. V was pared by 5 bases and J by 4 bases, with 4 bases of the junction left unmatched. The CDR3 sequence is 12 residues long. Germline CDR1 and CDR2: GTSNPN and SVGIG (reference sequence). CDR3 nucleotides: TGTGCCTGGGAGACAGGGAGCACTGAAGCTTTCTTT. Its protein product is CAWETGSTEAFF.

This clonotype showed up many times. This chain uses TRBV4-3 with TRBJ2-3; perhaps TRBD2 as D (6 bases). V was clipped by 8 bases and J by 1 base, with 13 bases between them. Germline V gene data show CDR1 as LGHNA and CDR2 as YSLEER. This CDR3 has 14 residues. CDR3 coding DNA: TGCGCCAGCTCCCCCGGGAGTGGCACAGATACGCAGTATTTT. It translates to CASSPGSGTDTQYF.

This clonotype was seen more than once but under ten times. The chain employs TRBV2 and TRBJ1-4, with 8 bases matching TRBD1. The CDR3 length is 16 residues. With 8 bases clipped from V and 7 bases from J, the junction kept 15 bases outside the gene matches. The germline gives CDR1 SNHLY, CDR2 FYNNEI. CDR3 DNA sequence: TGTGCCAGCCTCTCCGAGCCGGGACAGGACAGTGAAAAACTGTTTTTT. This codes for CASLSEPGQDSEKLFF.

This clonotype was counted only a few times. The rearrangement links TRBV6-2 or TRBV6-3 to TRBJ2-4; TRBD2 matches 12 bases. V was pared by 8 bases and J by 4 bases, with 12 bases of the junction left unmatched. Per germline, CDR1 MNHEY and CDR2 SVGEGT. The CDR3 extends over 17 amino acids. The CDR3 reads CASGPRLAGVRKNIQYF. For the CDR3, the DNA is TGTGCCAGCGGCCCCAGACTAGCGGGAGTCCGAAAAAACATTCAGTACTTC.

This sequence joins TRBV11-3 and TRBJ2-7; 7 positions match TRBD2. CDR1 and CDR2 (germline): SGHNT, YENEEA. The CDR3 extends over 14 amino acids. Trimming removed 5 bases from V and 9 bases from J; junction bases left unmatched: 13. CDR3 sequence (DNA): TGTGCCAGCAGCATCCGGGACTACAGGAATCGGCAGTACTTC. Translated: CASSIRDYRNRQYF. Full variable domain (rest looked up from reference TRBV11-3 and TRBJ2-7): EAGVVQSPRYKIIEKKQPVAFWCNPISGHNTLYWYLQNLGQGPELLIRYENEEAVDDSQLPKDRFSAERLKGVDSTLKIQPAELGDSAVYLCASSIRDYRNRQYFGPGTRLTVT.

This chain connects TRBV27 to TRBJ1-1, with D maybe TRBD1 (6 bases). This CDR3 is built from 13 residues. Trimming removed 2 bases from V and 4 bases from J, with 8 bases in between. Germline CDR1 reads MNHEY; CDR2 reads SMNVEV (reference sequence). Here the CDR3 reads CASSLTGLTEAFF. The CDR3 nucleotides are TGTGCCAGCAGTTTAACAGGGCTCACTGAAGCTTTCTTT.

This clonotype was detected ten times or more. The chain is built from TRBV6-2 or TRBV6-3 and TRBJ2-3; D is unclear. This CDR3 is built from 14 residues. V was clipped by 2 bases and J by 2 bases, with 8 bases between them. CDR1 MNHEY and CDR2 SVGEGT come from the germline V gene. CDR3 sequence reads: CASSYQQHTDTQYF. DNA of the CDR3: TGTGCCAGCAGTTACCAACAGCACACAGATACGCAGTATTTT.

Ten or more counts support this clonotype. V is TRBV2 and J is TRBJ1-5; no clear D gene. V was cut by 4 bases and J by 0 bases, with 7 bases left in between. The CDR3 totals 14 residues. In germline, CDR1 is SNHLY, CDR2 FYNNEI. CDR3 in DNA: TGTGCCAGCAGTGTAGTCGATAGCAATCAGCCCCAGCATTTT. Its protein is CASSVVDSNQPQHF.

As concerns this clonotype: This may come from a read error, since a much larger clone is one base off. This chain links TRBV6-2 or TRBV6-3 with TRBJ1-1; D uncertain. The CDR3 has 16 amino acids. Trimming left V 5 bases short and J 1 base short, with 17 bases between. Germline values: CDR1 MNHEY, CDR2 SVGEGT. As DNA, the CDR3 is TGTGCCAGCAGTCCCGTGCTTGGGGATAGGAACACTGAAGCTTTCTTT. Its protein product is CASSPVLGDRNTEAFF.

This clonotype has ten or more counts. The V call is TRBV7-6, the J call TRBJ2-3; D not resolved. The V end was cut by 1 base, the J end by 4 bases, with 9 bases between. The CDR3 is 14 amino acids. From germline, CDR1 is SGHVS and CDR2 FNYEAQ. The CDR3 DNA follows: TGTGCCAGCAGCTTAGACACCCCCGCAGATACGCAGTATTTT. Protein: CASSLDTPADTQYF.

The chain recombines TRBV4-2 with TRBJ2-2; 10 nucleotides align to TRBD2. This CDR3 spans 16 amino acids. V dropped 4 bases and J dropped 6; count of bases not matched to a gene: 8. Germline CDR1 reads LGHNA; CDR2 reads YNFKEQ. The CDR3 DNA sequence: TGTGCCAGCAGCCCTCTAGCGGGAGAAGGTGCCGGGGAGCTGTTTTTT. It is translated as CASSPLAGEGAGELFF.

Only a few counts were recorded for this clonotype. The chain uses TRBV19 and TRBJ2-7; D may match TRBD1 or TRBD2 (5 bases each). V lost 2 bases and J 1 base, leaving 9 bases between the germline ends. From germline, CDR1 is LNHDA and CDR2 SQIVND (reference sequence). The CDR3 spans 14 residues. The chain's CDR3 is CASSIRDGSYEQYF. CDR3 sequence (DNA): TGTGCCAGTAGTATACGGGACGGGTCCTACGAGCAGTACTTC.